This T cell receptor (beta chain) was retrieved from a study of T cells in Graves' hyperthyroidism and ophthalmopathy. CDR1 is MNHEY, CDR2 SMNVEV, per germline (reference sequence). The CDR3 runs to 15 residues. V trimming: 6 bases; J trimming: 3 bases; junction bases outside the gene matches: 7. The table lists this clonotype with a few counts. Amplified TCR beta CDR3 regions derived from RNA transcripts. When the TCR CDR3 underwent first-round RT-PCR, the HTBI primer set was used. Via MiXCR, TCRdb re-called the multiplex PCR reads, giving one row per CDR3 protein. The sample has roughly 630,000 distinct CDR3 sequences; 15% to 19% are singletons.

The sequence came from a woman aged 25 to 39 with Graves' hyperthyroidism. The material sequenced was blood. This rearrangement joins TRBV27 to TRBJ2-1, with TRBD2 matching 8 bases. CDR3 sequence (DNA): TGTGCCAGCAGGGGAGCCGGGACTAGCTACAATGAGCAGTTCTTC. This sequence encodes CASRGAGTSYNEQFF.